The 23 T cell receptor beta chains reported below all come from one sample, sequenced in a study of blood T cell repertoires in COVID-19. This table comes from immunoSEQ multiplex PCR, and its TCRdb copy is limited to in-frame clones, with some not included. This sample carries 150,000 to 180,000 clones, roughly nine tenths of them seen once, and the ten largest clones take 0.55%. The sequenced sample was peripheral blood. These receptors were taken from a man aged 50 or older with acute or convalescent COVID-19.

The rearrangement links TRBV11-1 to TRBJ2-5; the D gene is possibly TRBD1 (6 bases). Germline CDR1 SGHAT, CDR2 FQDESV (reference sequence). The length of the CDR3 is 16 residues. Trimming removed 2 bases at V and 5 bases at J, with 18 bases between. In nucleotides, the CDR3 is TGTGCCAGCAGCTTAAGAGCCGGACAGTCTCGGGAGACCCAGTACTTC. It yields the protein CASSLRAGQSRETQYF.

The chain recombines TRBV5-1 with TRBJ2-1, with TRBD2 matching 8 bases. V lost 0 bases to trimming and J lost 4 bases; unmatched junction nucleotides: 6. The CDR3 consists of 16 residues. Germline V gene sequence: CDR1 SGHRS, CDR2 YFSETQ. CDR3 loop: CASSLAGRGAYNEQFF. For the CDR3, the DNA is TGCGCCAGCAGCTTGGCCGGGCGGGGGGCATACAATGAGCAGTTCTTC.

J is TRBJ2-1 and V is TRBV11-2, with D possibly TRBD1 on 5 matching bases. This CDR3 contains 15 residues. Trimming removed 2 bases at V and 5 bases at J, with 13 bases between. The germline V gene has CDR1 SGHAT and CDR2 FQNNGV. CDR3 in amino acids: CASSLKGEYDNEQFF. The CDR3 nucleotides read TGTGCCAGCAGCTTAAAAGGGGAATACGACAATGAGCAGTTCTTC.

The chain couples TRBV28 to TRBJ1-5, with D possibly matching TRBD1 (6 bases). V was pared by 6 bases and J by 7 bases, with 10 bases between. This CDR3 spans 12 amino acids. The germline CDR1 and CDR2 sequences are MDHEN and SYDVKM. CDR3 in amino acids: CASSETGQPQHF. CDR3 DNA sequence: TGTGCCAGCAGCGAAACAGGGCAGCCCCAGCATTTT.

This chain links TRBV7-6 with TRBJ1-5; D might be TRBD1 (5 bases). The V and J ends lost 5 bases and 4 bases respectively, with 18 bases between them. Per germline, CDR1 SGHVS and CDR2 FNYEAQ. The CDR3 has 16 amino acids. This CDR3 reads CASSPSGQGRNQPQHF. As DNA, the CDR3 is TGTGCCAGCAGCCCCTCGGGCCAGGGTAGAAATCAGCCCCAGCATTTT.

The V and J genes are TRBV6-6 and TRBJ2-1, with unresolved D. Between the trimmed V and J ends, which lost 7 bases and 0 bases, there was a span of 13 bases. Germline V gives CDR1 MNHNY, CDR2 SVGAGI (reference sequence). The CDR3 is 15 amino acids. CDR3 in DNA: TGTGCCAGCAAAAGAGAGCTGAGCTCCTACAATGAGCAGTTCTTC. As protein: CASKRELSSYNEQFF.

This chain uses TRBV27 with TRBJ2-7; 12 bases fit TRBD2. Losses at the gene ends were 7 bases for V and 0 bases for J; bases not matched to a gene: 4. This CDR3 has 15 amino acids. Looked up from germline, CDR1 is MNHEY and CDR2 is SMNVEV (reference sequence). As DNA, the CDR3 is TGTGCCAGCAAACGGACTAGCGGGAACTCCTACGAGCAGTACGTC. Translating gives CASKRTSGNSYEQYV.

This clone appeared a single time. The chain combines TRBV5-1 with TRBJ2-7; D is possibly TRBD1 (5 bases). The ends were cut back, 0 bases at V and 7 bases at J, with 14 bases in the middle. The CDR3 length is 14 residues. Germline CDR1 reads SGHRS; CDR2 reads YFSETQ. The CDR3 loop is CASSLEDSPLEQYF. CDR3 DNA sequence: TGCGCCAGCAGCTTGGAAGACAGCCCCCTGGAGCAGTACTTC.

This clone has just a few counts. The chain combines TRBV5-1 with TRBJ2-7; possibly TRBD1 for D (5 bases). CDR1 and CDR2 from the germline V gene are SGHRS and YFSETQ. CDR3 length: 15 amino acids. The V end was cut by 4 bases, the J end by 2 bases, with 16 bases between. Written as DNA, the CDR3 is TGCGCCAGCAGCGAGAAGCAGGGTAGGGCCTACGAGCAGTACTTC. Amino acid sequence: CASSEKQGRAYEQYF.

CDR3 amino acids: CASSAVAGTDTQYF. The DNA for the CDR3 is TGTGCCAGCAGTGCCGTTGCGGGCACAGATACGCAGTATTTT. This chain joins TRBV25-1 and TRBJ2-3; no clear D. CDR3 length equals 14 residues. Between the trimmed V and J ends, which lost 4 bases and 1 base, there was a span of 9 bases. From germline, CDR1 is MGHDK and CDR2 SYGVNS.

Worth noting for this clone: The junction departs from the called germline gene at one end, perhaps through a read error. This chain joins TRBV11-2 and TRBJ2-3; TRBD2 matches 13 bases. The CDR3 length is 14 residues. Germline CDR1 SGHAT, CDR2 FQNNGV. The CDR3 loop is CASSLVNEGLAGTF. The CDR3 DNA follows: TGTGCCAGCAGCTTAGTCAACGAGGGACTAGCGGGAACGTTT.

V and J are TRBV6-5 and TRBJ1-5; D may be TRBD1 (5 bases). Trimming shortened V by 6 bases and J by 3 bases, and 15 bases separated the two germline ends. In germline, CDR1 is MNHEY, CDR2 SVGAGI. CDR3 length equals 15 residues. The CDR3 nucleotides are TGTGCCAGCAGGGCAGGGTTGGATTTCAATCAGCCCCAGCATTTT. Protein sequence: CASRAGLDFNQPQHF.

The chain is built from TRBV19 and TRBJ2-4; 7 nucleotides line up with TRBD1. Trimming at V came to 3 bases and at J to 1 base, leaving 9 bases not matched to a gene. The CDR3 covers 17 residues. CDR1 and CDR2 (germline): LNHDA, SQIVND (reference sequence). CDR3 nucleotides: TGTGCCAGTAGTATCGGAACAGGGGCGGTGGCCAAAAACATTCAGTACTTC. It translates to CASSIGTGAVAKNIQYF.

V and J are TRBV19 and TRBJ1-6, with D possibly matching TRBD1 (6 bases). The CDR3 extends over 15 amino acids. V dropped 9 bases and J dropped 7 bases, with 19 bases sitting between them. The germline V gene has CDR1 LNHDA and CDR2 SQIVND (reference sequence). This chain's CDR3 is CASRGADRGNSPLHF. CDR3 DNA: TGTGCCAGCCGGGGGGCAGACCGGGGGAATTCACCCCTCCACTTT.

This chain uses TRBV11-2 with TRBJ1-2, with 7 bases that match TRBD1. J gave up 4 bases and V 5 bases, and 4 bases lay outside the gene matches. In germline, CDR1 is SGHAT, CDR2 FQNNGV. The CDR3 totals 13 residues. The DNA of the CDR3 is TGTGCCAGCAGCCAGGGACAGAGCTATGGCTACACCTTC. It codes for CASSQGQSYGYTF.

V usage is TRBV2 and J usage is TRBJ1-2; TRBD1 aligns across 9 bases. V shed 8 bases, J shed 3 bases, and the junction held 10 bases outside the gene matches. The germline gives CDR1 SNHLY, CDR2 FYNNEI. The CDR3 has 15 residues. The CDR3, as DNA: TGTGCCAGCCAAGCAGGGGACAGGGCTTACTATGGCTACACCTTC. Encoded protein: CASQAGDRAYYGYTF.

The V gene is TRBV28, the J gene TRBJ2-7; 7 bases map to TRBD2. The CDR3 has 16 residues. J was trimmed by 3 bases and V by 4 bases; bases with no gene match: 12. Germline V gene lookup returns CDR1 MDHEN and CDR2 SYDVKM. The CDR3 loop reads CASSSASSGKNYEQYF. The CDR3 nucleotides read TGTGCCAGCAGTTCGGCCTCGAGCGGGAAGAACTACGAGCAGTACTTC.

This chain connects TRBV18 to TRBJ1-1, with D perhaps matching TRBD1 (6 bases). V lost 4 bases to trimming and J lost 0 bases, with 12 bases between them. The CDR3 covers 15 residues. Germline loops: CDR1 KGHSH, CDR2 LQKENI. CDR3 loop: CASSLKDRMNTEAFF. In DNA, the CDR3 is TGTGCCAGCTCACTAAAAGACAGGATGAACACTGAAGCTTTCTTT.

This clone showed up just a few times. The chain has TRBV7-9 and TRBJ1-1; TRBD1 aligns across 9 bases. This CDR3 is 15 amino acids long. The germline V gene has CDR1 SEHNR and CDR2 FQNEAQ (reference sequence). V shed 5 bases and J 0 bases; nucleotides not matched to a gene: 4. The CDR3 loop is CASSHDRGMNTEAFF. In DNA, the CDR3 is TGTGCCAGCAGCCATGACAGGGGGATGAACACTGAAGCTTTCTTT. The variable domain in full, completed from reference TRBV7-9 and TRBJ1-1, reads DTGVSQNPRHKITKRGQNVTFRCDPISEHNRLYWYRQTLGQGPEFLTYFQNEAQLEKSRLLSDRFSAERPKGSFSTLEIQRTEQGDSAMYLCASSHDRGMNTEAFFGQGTRLTVV.

The chain links TRBV28 to TRBJ1-2; the D gene is possibly TRBD1 (5 bases). Per germline, CDR1 MDHEN and CDR2 SYDVKM. The CDR3 spans 12 residues. V was clipped by 8 bases and J by 4 bases, with 11 bases between them. CDR3 in DNA: TGTGCCAGCCGTGACAGCCCCTATGGCTACACCTTC. Its protein product is CASRDSPYGYTF.

The V gene is TRBV27, the J gene TRBJ2-2, with 8 nucleotides matching TRBD2. CDR1 is MNHEY, CDR2 SMNVEV, per germline (reference sequence). CDR3 size: 16 residues. V shed 5 bases, J shed 2 bases, and the junction held 7 bases outside the gene matches. CDR3 loop: CASSPRLARNTGELFF. CDR3 in DNA: TGTGCCAGCAGTCCTCGACTAGCGCGCAACACCGGGGAGCTGTTTTTT.

The V gene is TRBV9, the J gene TRBJ2-4, with 7 positions matching TRBD2. CDR1 is SGDLS, CDR2 YYNGEE, per germline. CDR3 length equals 15 residues. J gave up 7 bases and V 0 bases, and 7 bases lay outside the gene matches. The DNA for the CDR3 is TGTGCCAGCAGCGTAGAGGCGGGAGAGGGGAACATTCAGTACTTC. Protein sequence: CASSVEAGEGNIQYF.

The V gene is TRBV30, the J gene TRBJ1-5, with 7 bases lining up with TRBD1. Unmatched junction bases numbered 3, after V lost 1 base and J lost 6 bases. This CDR3 region has 13 residues. Germline V gives CDR1 GTSNPN, CDR2 SVGIG (reference sequence). DNA for the CDR3: TGTGCCTGGAGTGGACAGGGAATTCAGCCCCAGCATTTT. Amino acids: CAWSGQGIQPQHF.